Below are 32 T cell receptor beta chains sequenced from a single sample in a study of shared clonotypes between healthy human individuals (dated by TCRdb to between 2020 and 2021). The method behind the library was the immunoSEQ multiplex PCR assay. As stored in TCRdb, this immuneACCESS dataset retains in-frame rearrangements with V and J assigned. A fraction of the clones does not appear; measured against another copy, unresolved V genes explain less than half of the discrepancy, and the remainder lacks a known reason. Counted in this sample were 400,000 to 600,000 clones; about 85% of them appeared once. The ten biggest clones cover around 13% of the sample. Input material: PBMCs. All receptors derive from a woman aged 40 to 49 in good health. Some clones in this sample may be carry-over from other donors' samples.

The genes are TRBV10-3 and TRBJ1-1; tentative D call: TRBD1 (6 bases). There are 14 residues in the CDR3. From germline, CDR1 is ENHRY and CDR2 SYGVKD. V lost 4 bases to trimming and J lost 1 base, with 10 bases between them. Written as DNA, the CDR3 is TGTGCCATCAGTGTAGGGGGGACGAACACTGAAGCTTTCTTT. Residues: CAISVGGTNTEAFF.

The chain has TRBV10-1 and TRBJ1-1, with D tentatively TRBD1 (5 bases). CDR3 size: 13 residues. Germline loops: CDR1 WNHNN, CDR2 SYGVQD (reference sequence). Trimming removed 4 bases from V and 6 bases from J, with 12 bases in between. Here the CDR3 reads CASSGAGNAEAFF. Here the CDR3 DNA reads TGCGCCAGCAGTGGTGCAGGGAATGCTGAAGCTTTCTTT.

The rearrangement uses TRBV27 and TRBJ2-2; D unresolved. The V gene lost 8 bases and the J gene lost 6 bases, with 4 bases spanning the gap. The CDR3 length is 10 residues. CDR1 MNHEY and CDR2 SMNVEV come from the germline V gene (reference sequence). The CDR3 reads CASLAGELFF. CDR3 coding DNA: TGTGCCAGCTTGGCCGGGGAGCTGTTTTTT.

This chain connects TRBV4-3 to TRBJ1-6, with D possibly TRBD1 on 6 matching bases. The CDR3 is 14 residues long. The V and J ends lost 0 bases and 10 bases respectively, with 10 bases between them. Germline V CDR1 and CDR2: LGHNA, YSLEER. The CDR3 is CASSQEGRGSPLHF. The CDR3 region has the DNA TGCGCCAGCAGCCAAGAAGGCAGGGGCTCACCCCTCCACTTT.

This chain links TRBV5-4 with TRBJ2-1, with 10 bases matching TRBD2. The CDR3 is made up of 16 amino acids. Germline lookup yields CDR1 SGHNT and CDR2 YYREEE (reference sequence). J was trimmed by 0 bases and V by 5 bases; bases with no gene match: 5. The chain's CDR3 is CASRPIAGGSYNEQFF. The CDR3 nucleotides are TGTGCCAGCAGGCCCATAGCGGGAGGCTCCTACAATGAGCAGTTCTTC.

The V and J genes are TRBV5-1 and TRBJ2-1, with TRBD2 matching 13 bases. V shed 4 bases, J shed 3 bases, and the junction held 4 bases outside the gene matches. CDR1 and CDR2 from the germline V gene are SGHRS and YFSETQ. The CDR3 is 16 amino acids. CDR3: CASSQRLAGGYNEQFF. CDR3 in DNA: TGCGCCAGCAGCCAAAGACTAGCGGGGGGCTACAATGAGCAGTTCTTC.

The genes are TRBV4-1 and TRBJ2-7; 12 bases map to TRBD1. Looked up from germline, CDR1 is MGHRA and CDR2 is YSYEKL. The J segment lost 5 bases and the V segment lost 4 bases, leaving 6 bases of the junction unmatched. CDR3 size: 15 residues. The CDR3 DNA is TGCGCCAGCAGCCCCCATGGGACAGGGGGCGACGAGCAGTACTTC. It specifies CASSPHGTGGDEQYF.

The chain combines TRBV7-6 with TRBJ1-5; 7 nucleotides agree with TRBD1. Germline CDR1 SGHVS, CDR2 FNYEAQ. V lost 5 bases, J lost 6 bases, and 7 bases stayed unmatched. The CDR3 has 14 amino acids. CDR3 region: CASSPDRVSQPQHF. CDR3 coding DNA: TGTGCCAGCAGCCCCGACAGGGTTAGTCAGCCCCAGCATTTT.

In its sample, this clone was seen a few times. The V call is TRBV19, the J call TRBJ2-7; 11 bases agree with TRBD2. The germline V gene encodes CDR1 LNHDA and CDR2 SQIVND (reference sequence). This CDR3 has 15 residues. V shed 1 base and J 5 bases; nucleotides not matched to a gene: 4. CDR3 in amino acids: CASSIGSSGRNEQYF. DNA for the CDR3: TGTGCCAGTAGTATAGGGTCTAGCGGGAGGAACGAGCAGTACTTC.

This chain joins TRBV25-1 and TRBJ2-5, with 8 bases identical to TRBD1. Germline assignment: CDR1 MGHDK and CDR2 SYGVNS. The CDR3 has 16 amino acids. V lost 3 bases to trimming and J lost 1 base; unmatched junction nucleotides: 7. CDR3 residues: CASSDPGQAIQETQYF. The CDR3, as DNA: TGTGCCAGCAGTGACCCGGGACAGGCGATCCAAGAGACCCAGTACTTC.

V is TRBV6-5 and J is TRBJ2-3; 10 nucleotides agree with TRBD2. CDR1 is MNHEY, CDR2 SVGAGI, per germline. The CDR3 spans 16 residues. J lost 2 bases, V lost 2 bases, and 4 bases had no gene match. The CDR3: CASSYRLAGPTDTQYF. The DNA for the CDR3 is TGTGCCAGCAGTTACCGACTAGCGGGTCCCACAGATACGCAGTATTTT.

The chain has TRBV5-1 and TRBJ2-3; TRBD1 matches at 9 bases. The CDR3 contains 15 residues. Germline V CDR1 and CDR2: SGHRS, YFSETQ. V dropped 3 bases and J dropped 3; count of bases not matched to a gene: 5. CDR3 in amino acids: CASSSRTGDTDTQYF. CDR3 nucleotides: TGCGCCAGCAGCTCACGGACAGGGGATACAGATACGCAGTATTTT. Using reference TRBV5-1 and TRBJ2-3 for the parts outside the CDR3, the full variable domain is KAGVTQTPRYLIKTRGQQVTLSCSPISGHRSVSWYQQTPGQGLQFLFEYFSETQRNKGNFPGRFSGRQFSNSRSEMNVSTLELGDSALYLCASSSRTGDTDTQYFGPGTRLTVL.

The chain couples TRBV28 to TRBJ2-4; D not certain. The ends were cut back, 4 bases at V and 1 base at J, with 11 bases in the middle. CDR3 length equals 15 residues. Germline CDR1 MDHEN, CDR2 SYDVKM. The CDR3 loop is CASSSRREAKNIQYF. As DNA, the CDR3 is TGTGCCAGCAGTTCGCGGCGAGAGGCCAAAAACATTCAGTACTTC.

The chain is built from TRBV30 and TRBJ1-5; 7 bases agree with TRBD1. Germline V gives CDR1 GTSNPN, CDR2 SVGIG (reference sequence). The CDR3 contains 15 residues. V trimming: 8 bases; J trimming: 0 bases; junction bases outside the gene matches: 10. For the CDR3, the DNA is TGTGCCGCAGTATACAGGGGCCGTAGCAATCAGCCCCAGCATTTT. Protein product: CAAVYRGRSNQPQHF.

The chain couples TRBV4-3 to TRBJ2-4, with TRBD2 as a possible D gene (6 bases). V shed 3 bases and J shed 0 bases, with 15 bases lying between them. The CDR3 consists of 17 residues. Per germline, CDR1 LGHNA and CDR2 YSLEER. The CDR3 reads CASSHRTKDLAKNIQYF. In nucleotides, the CDR3 is TGCGCCAGCAGCCACCGGACTAAGGATCTAGCCAAAAACATTCAGTACTTC.

This clone came up once. This chain joins TRBV4-3 and TRBJ2-2, with TRBD2 matching over 9 bases. This CDR3 is 18 amino acids long. V shed 0 bases and J 0 bases; nucleotides not matched to a gene: 5. The germline CDR1 and CDR2 sequences are LGHNA and YSLEER. CDR3 DNA sequence: TGCGCCAGCAGCCAAGAAGTCCCTAGCGGGACGAACACCGGGGAGCTGTTTTTT. It codes for CASSQEVPSGTNTGELFF.

This chain uses TRBV9 with TRBJ2-2; D not resolved. Germline V gives CDR1 SGDLS, CDR2 YYNGEE. The V and J ends lost 4 bases and 0 bases respectively, with 10 bases between them. This CDR3 has 15 residues. The CDR3 DNA reads TGTGCCAGCAGCTCCACAGACCCGAACACCGGGGAGCTGTTTTTT. It codes for CASSSTDPNTGELFF.

Ten or more counts support this clone. CDR3 sequence (DNA): TGTGCCAGCAGCTTAGGACAGGGCGTCAACGAGCAGTACTTC. It is translated as CASSLGQGVNEQYF. The chain carries TRBV11-1 and TRBJ2-7; 7 nucleotides align to TRBD1. After removal of 1 base from V and 5 bases from J, the junction contained 5 bases not matched to a gene. This CDR3 is 14 amino acids long. Germline V gene sequence: CDR1 SGHAT, CDR2 FQDESV (reference sequence).

This chain connects TRBV6-5 to TRBJ1-4; D is uncertain. The CDR3 has 12 residues. Germline V CDR1 and CDR2: MNHEY, SVGAGI. V was trimmed by 7 bases and J by 7 bases, leaving 10 bases between them. CDR3: CASTGNGEKLFF. CDR3 DNA: TGTGCCAGCACCGGGAATGGTGAAAAACTGTTTTTT.

Concerning this clone: A far larger clone lies a single base away; this is likely a read error. This chain links TRBV30 with TRBJ1-2; 7 positions match TRBD1. The CDR3 is made up of 16 amino acids. Germline loops: CDR1 GTSNPN, CDR2 SVGIG (reference sequence). In DNA form, the CDR3 reads TGTGCCTGGAGTGTCAACCCACAGGGGACTCACTATGGCTACGCCTTC. It codes for CAWSVNPQGTHYGYAF. The full variable domain, in which reference TRBV30 and TRBJ1-2 provide the parts outside the CDR3, is SQTIHQWPATLVQPVGSPLSLECTVEGTSNPNLYWYRQAAGRGLQLLFYSVGIGQISSEVPQNLSASRPQDRQFILSSKKLLLSDSGFYLCAWSVNPQGTHYGYAFGSGTRLTVV.

V usage is TRBV7-9 and J usage is TRBJ2-5; TRBD2 aligns across 11 bases. V lost 1 base, J lost 5 bases, and 12 bases stayed unmatched. The germline gives CDR1 SEHNR, CDR2 FQNEAQ (reference sequence). The CDR3 is 18 residues long. The CDR3 sequence is CASSLGLASGRNGETQYF. The CDR3 DNA is TGTGCCAGCAGCTTAGGGTTGGCTAGCGGGAGGAACGGTGAGACCCAGTACTTC.

The chain uses TRBV18 and TRBJ2-3; 9 nucleotides align to TRBD1. V lost 6 bases and J lost 5; bases outside the gene matches: 12. The CDR3 has 16 amino acids. The germline V gene encodes CDR1 KGHSH and CDR2 LQKENI. CDR3 sequence: CASSGSSGQGGDTQYF. The CDR3, as DNA: TGTGCCAGCTCGGGGAGTTCGGGACAGGGAGGAGATACGCAGTATTTT.

The V and J genes are TRBV25-1 and TRBJ2-7; 9 positions match TRBD2. V shed 4 bases and J 2 bases; nucleotides not matched to a gene: 9. This CDR3 has 16 amino acids. Germline V gene lookup returns CDR1 MGHDK and CDR2 SYGVNS. The CDR3 coding sequence is TGTGCCAGCAGTGCTCATACAGCGGGAGGTGCCTACGAGCAGTACTTC. Residues: CASSAHTAGGAYEQYF.

The chain joins TRBV7-6 to TRBJ2-1; TRBD2 aligns across 10 bases. V lost 2 bases to trimming and J lost 6 bases; unmatched junction nucleotides: 4. Germline V gene data show CDR1 as SGHVS and CDR2 as FNYEAQ. The CDR3 consists of 15 residues. The CDR3 DNA sequence: TGTGCCAGCAGCTTATCGCGGACTAGCGGCAATGAGCAGTTCTTC. Translating gives CASSLSRTSGNEQFF.

The chain combines TRBV5-4 with TRBJ2-3; 14 nucleotides agree with TRBD2. This CDR3 spans 18 amino acids. The junction had 6 bases not matched to a gene; V was cut back by 3 bases and J by 0 bases. Germline V CDR1 and CDR2: SGHNT, YYREEE (reference sequence). CDR3 loop: CASSSGTSGSGSTDTQYF. As DNA, the CDR3 is TGTGCCAGCAGCTCCGGGACTAGCGGGAGCGGTAGCACAGATACGCAGTATTTT. Full variable domain (remainder filled in from reference TRBV5-4 and TRBJ2-3): ETGVTQSPTHLIKTRGQQVTLRCSSQSGHNTVSWYQQALGQGPQFIFQYYREEENGRGNFPPRFSGLQFPNYSSELNVNALELDDSALYLCASSSGTSGSGSTDTQYFGPGTRLTVL.

In its sample, this clone was seen a few times. The chain has TRBV19 and TRBJ2-3; D uncertain. From germline, CDR1 is LNHDA and CDR2 SQIVND (reference sequence). The CDR3 contains 14 residues. V was clipped by 10 bases and J by 2 bases, with 16 bases between them. The CDR3 region has the DNA TGTGCCACCTCTTTGAGCCGTCACACAGATACGCAGTATTTT. Its translation: CATSLSRHTDTQYF.

The chain employs TRBV6-5 and TRBJ2-1; TRBD2 matches 7 bases. The V gene end was trimmed by 10 bases and the J gene end by 4 bases; junction bases not matched to a gene: 7. Germline-derived CDR1 and CDR2 are MNHEY and SVGAGI. The CDR3 covers 13 residues. The CDR3 DNA follows: TGTGCCACCGGCGGGAGAACTTACAATGAGCAGTTCTTC. This gives the protein CATGGRTYNEQFF.

The gene calls are TRBV5-1 and TRBJ2-1; TRBD2 aligns across 7 bases. From germline, CDR1 is SGHRS and CDR2 YFSETQ. This CDR3 has 17 amino acids. V was pared by 3 bases and J by 4 bases, with 13 bases of the junction left unmatched. CDR3 amino acids: CASSSGGGSSGYNEQFF. The CDR3, as DNA: TGCGCCAGCAGCTCTGGTGGAGGGTCTAGCGGTTACAATGAGCAGTTCTTC.

The J gene is TRBJ1-4, the V gene TRBV7-2; D is undetermined. Trimming shortened V by 0 bases and J by 0 bases, and 2 bases separated the two germline ends. Germline CDR1 SGHTA, CDR2 FQGNSA. The CDR3 is made up of 14 amino acids. CDR3: CASSLAATNEKLFF. CDR3 nucleotide sequence: TGTGCCAGCAGCTTAGCGGCAACTAATGAAAAACTGTTTTTT.

The CDR3 sequence is CASSATSGKETQYF. The CDR3 nucleotides read TGTGCCAGCAGCGCTACTAGCGGGAAGGAGACCCAGTACTTC. The chain combines TRBV4-2 with TRBJ2-5; 10 bases fit TRBD2. The germline V gene has CDR1 LGHNA and CDR2 YNFKEQ. The CDR3 sequence is 14 residues long. V gave up 5 bases and J gave up 5 bases; unmatched junction bases: 5.

A remark on this clone: The junction differs from germline at one of its ends, possibly a read error. This rearrangement joins TRBV7-7 to TRBJ2-2; possibly TRBD1 or TRBD2 for D (6 bases each). Germline V gives CDR1 SSHAT, CDR2 FNYEAQ (reference sequence). The CDR3 is 17 amino acids. The CDR3 DNA reads as TGTGCTAGCACTCCAACTGGGGCAGGGGACTCCACCGGGGAGCTGTTTTTT. Residues: CASTPTGAGDSTGELFF. The full variable domain, rest sourced from reference TRBV7-7 and TRBJ2-2, is GAGVSQSPRYKVTKRGQDVTLRCDPISSHATLYWYQQALGQGPEFLTYFNYEAQPDKSGLPSDRFSAERPEGSISTLTIQRTEQRDSAMYRCASTPTGAGDSTGELFFGEGSRLTVL.

The gene calls are TRBV5-1 and TRBJ2-7, with 11 positions matching TRBD2. The junction had 3 bases not matched to a gene; V was cut back by 0 bases and J by 1 base. The CDR3 consists of 16 residues. Germline values: CDR1 SGHRS, CDR2 YFSETQ. CDR3 amino acids: CASSLGLAGTSYEQYF. The DNA for the CDR3 is TGCGCCAGCAGCTTGGGACTAGCGGGGACGTCCTACGAGCAGTACTTC.